The entry below gives a single T cell receptor beta chain sequence along with its context. Its specificity is unknown. This sample was taken from a study of OX40 agonist ivuxolimab in advanced cancers. Study at large: Patients received intravenous ivuxolimab every 2 weeks at 0.01 to 10 mg/kg. Previous treatment with anti-PD-1, anti-PD-L1 or anti-CTLA-4 therapy was allowed; 40% had received some. Whole-study findings and limits: CD4+ and CD8+ T cells in blood underwent clonal expansion by week 6 at 0.1 to 3.0 mg/kg.

TCRdb's copy holds only in-frame clones and misses some; the assay was immunoSEQ multiplex PCR. The table lists 65,000 to 95,000 clones, roughly 90% of them singletons, with 8% to 13% in the top ten. The origin of this receptor is an adult with an advanced solid tumor such as melanoma, head and neck, liver or kidney cancer. The sample in question was CD4+ or CD8+ T cells sorted from blood, obtained in a trial of the OX40 agonist ivuxolimab.

CDR3 sequence reads: CASSQVWGQVNNEQYF. The DNA of the CDR3 is TGTGCCAGCAGCCAAGTTTGGGGACAGGTGAACAACGAGCAGTACTTC. The gene calls are TRBV4-2 and TRBJ2-7; 8 positions agree with TRBD1. V lost 1 base to trimming and J lost 5 bases; unmatched junction nucleotides: 10. The CDR3 length is 16 residues. Germline V gives CDR1 LGHNA, CDR2 YNFKEQ.